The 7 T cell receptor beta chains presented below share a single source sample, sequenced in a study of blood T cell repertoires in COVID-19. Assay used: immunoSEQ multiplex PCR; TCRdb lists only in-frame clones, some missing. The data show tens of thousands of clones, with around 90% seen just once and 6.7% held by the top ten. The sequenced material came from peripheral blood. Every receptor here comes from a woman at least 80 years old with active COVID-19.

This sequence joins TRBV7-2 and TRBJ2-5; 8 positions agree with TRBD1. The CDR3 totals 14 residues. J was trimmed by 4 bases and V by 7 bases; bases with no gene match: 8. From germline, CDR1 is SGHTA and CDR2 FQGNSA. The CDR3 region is CASTGGGLGETQYF. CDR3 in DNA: TGTGCCAGCACAGGGGGCGGATTGGGAGAGACCCAGTACTTC. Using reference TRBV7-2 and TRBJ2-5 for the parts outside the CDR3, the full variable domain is GAGVSQSPSNKVTEKGKDVELRCDPISGHTALYWYRQSLGQGLEFLIYFQGNSAPDKSGLPSDRFSAERTGGSVSTLTIQRTQQEDSAVYLCASTGGGLGETQYFGPGTRLLVL.

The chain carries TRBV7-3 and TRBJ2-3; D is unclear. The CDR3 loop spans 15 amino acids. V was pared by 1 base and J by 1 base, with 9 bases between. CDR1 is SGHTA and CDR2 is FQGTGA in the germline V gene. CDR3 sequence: CASSLMGSRTDTQYF. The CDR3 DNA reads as TGTGCCAGCAGCTTAATGGGTAGCCGCACAGATACGCAGTATTTT. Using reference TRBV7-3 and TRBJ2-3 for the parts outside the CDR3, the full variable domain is GAGVSQTPSNKVTEKGKYVELRCDPISGHTALYWYRQSLGQGPEFLIYFQGTGAADDSGLPNDRFFAVRPEGSVSTLKIQRTERGDSAVYLCASSLMGSRTDTQYFGPGTRLTVL.

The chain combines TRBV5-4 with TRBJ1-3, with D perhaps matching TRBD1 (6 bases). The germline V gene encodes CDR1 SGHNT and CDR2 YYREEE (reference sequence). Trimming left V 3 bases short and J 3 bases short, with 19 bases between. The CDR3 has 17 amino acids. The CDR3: CASSSGGRVYGGNTIYF. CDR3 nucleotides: TGTGCCAGCAGCTCTGGGGGCAGGGTGTATGGTGGAAACACCATATATTTT.

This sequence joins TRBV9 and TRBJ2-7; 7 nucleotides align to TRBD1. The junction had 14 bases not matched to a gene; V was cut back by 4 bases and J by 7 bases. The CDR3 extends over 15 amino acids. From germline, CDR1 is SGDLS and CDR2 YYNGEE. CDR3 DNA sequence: TGTGCCAGCAGCCCGTCAGGGGGTAGCCCACGTGAGCAGTACTTC. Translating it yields CASSPSGGSPREQYF.

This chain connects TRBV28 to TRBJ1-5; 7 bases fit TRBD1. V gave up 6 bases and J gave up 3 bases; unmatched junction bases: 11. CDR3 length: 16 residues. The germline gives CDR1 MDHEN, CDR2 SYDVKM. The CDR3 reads CASSGWKGTANQPQHF. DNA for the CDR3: TGTGCCAGCAGCGGGTGGAAGGGGACAGCCAATCAGCCCCAGCATTTT. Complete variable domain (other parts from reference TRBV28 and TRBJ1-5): DVKVTQSSRYLVKRTGEKVFLECVQDMDHENMFWYRQDPGLGLRLIYFSYDVKMKEKGDIPEGYSVSREKKERFSLILESASTNQTSMYLCASSGWKGTANQPQHFGDGTRLSIL.

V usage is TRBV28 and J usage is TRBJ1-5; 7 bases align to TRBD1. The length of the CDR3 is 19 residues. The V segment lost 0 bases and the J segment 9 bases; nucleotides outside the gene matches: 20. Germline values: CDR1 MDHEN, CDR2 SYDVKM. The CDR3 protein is CASSLWGLGQLKGPLPQHF. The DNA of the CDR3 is TGTGCCAGCAGTTTATGGGGTTTGGGACAGCTAAAAGGGCCTCTGCCCCAGCATTTT.

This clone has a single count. The CDR3 loop is CASSLGTGDTQYF. CDR3 sequence (DNA): TGTGCCAGCAGCTTAGGAACAGGGGATACGCAGTATTTT. The chain employs TRBV7-9 and TRBJ2-3; D perhaps matches TRBD1 (6 bases). The CDR3 is 13 amino acids. Germline CDR1 and CDR2: SEHNR and FQNEAQ (reference sequence). V was shortened by 1 base and J by 6 bases, with 8 bases between the two germline ends. Variable domain in full (rest from reference TRBV7-9 and TRBJ2-3): DTGVSQNPRHKITKRGQNVTFRCDPISEHNRLYWYRQTLGQGPEFLTYFQNEAQLEKSRLLSDRFSAERPKGSFSTLEIQRTEQGDSAMYLCASSLGTGDTQYFGPGTRLTVL.